One and the same sample provided the 13 T cell receptor beta chains below, sequenced in a study of blood T cell repertoires in COVID-19. TCRdb's copy holds only in-frame clones and misses some; the assay was immunoSEQ multiplex PCR. The data contain about 180,000 clones, about 90% of them singletons. Material: peripheral blood. The receptors come from a man between 65 and 85 years old with active or convalescent COVID-19.

The chain uses TRBV7-2 and TRBJ1-5; 7 nucleotides match TRBD1. V dropped 1 base and J dropped 0; count of bases not matched to a gene: 6. Germline V gene sequence: CDR1 SGHTA, CDR2 FQGNSA. The CDR3 sequence is 17 residues long. CDR3 protein: CASSLVGTENSNQPQHF. The CDR3 DNA reads as TGTGCCAGCAGCTTAGTAGGGACAGAGAATAGCAATCAGCCCCAGCATTTT.

The V and J genes are TRBV5-1 and TRBJ1-1; tentative D call: TRBD1 (6 bases). Germline V gives CDR1 SGHRS, CDR2 YFSETQ. Trimming left V 7 bases short and J 1 base short, with 14 bases between. The CDR3 consists of 14 residues. The CDR3 loop is CASARDTTNTEAFF. The CDR3 coding sequence is TGCGCCAGCGCCCGGGACACAACGAACACTGAAGCTTTCTTT.

The chain combines TRBV27 with TRBJ2-7; tentative D call: TRBD2 (5 bases). CDR1 is MNHEY and CDR2 is SMNVEV in the germline V gene (reference sequence). The V end was cut by 5 bases, the J end by 7 bases, with 18 bases between. The CDR3 consists of 14 residues. The CDR3 reads CASSPAGGSGEQYF. DNA for the CDR3: TGTGCCAGCAGTCCCGCGGGTGGGAGCGGTGAGCAGTACTTC.

The chain combines TRBV19 with TRBJ1-1; the D gene is possibly TRBD1 (6 bases). The germline V gene has CDR1 LNHDA and CDR2 SQIVND (reference sequence). This CDR3 has 17 amino acids. V was cut by 5 bases and J by 0 bases, with 19 bases left in between. In nucleotides, the CDR3 is TGTGCCAGTAGTTCTCGGCAGGGGTCTACTATGAACACTGAAGCTTTCTTT. Its translation: CASSSRQGSTMNTEAFF.

The V and J genes are TRBV5-4 and TRBJ1-1; TRBD1 aligns across 7 bases. Germline loops: CDR1 SGHNT, CDR2 YYREEE (reference sequence). Trimming at V came to 3 bases and at J to 0 bases, leaving 8 bases not matched to a gene. There are 16 residues in the CDR3. The chain's CDR3 is CASSSNRGFMNTEAFF. The CDR3 region has the DNA TGTGCCAGCAGCTCCAACAGGGGCTTTATGAACACTGAAGCTTTCTTT.

A few counts support this clone. This sequence joins TRBV6-2 or TRBV6-3 and TRBJ1-4, with D perhaps TRBD1 (5 bases). With 2 bases removed from V and 6 bases from J, the gap between germline ends came to 10 bases. The CDR3 runs 14 residues. Germline loops: CDR1 MNHEY, CDR2 SVGEGT. CDR3 loop: CASSYRGFDEKLFF. The CDR3 DNA is TGTGCCAGCAGTTACAGGGGTTTTGATGAAAAACTGTTTTTT.

Only one count was recorded for this clone. This rearrangement joins TRBV28 to TRBJ1-6; TRBD1 aligns across 7 bases. Germline V CDR1 and CDR2: MDHEN, SYDVKM. The CDR3 totals 18 residues. Trimming cost V 6 bases and J 0 bases; bases outside gene matches: 11. The CDR3 loop is CASRSRDSRSSYNSPLHF. The CDR3 nucleotides read TGTGCCAGCAGATCTCGGGACAGCCGAAGCTCCTATAATTCACCCCTCCACTTT.

The genes are TRBV7-9 and TRBJ1-1, with D maybe TRBD1 (5 bases). V dropped 5 bases and J dropped 8 bases, with 21 bases sitting between them. From germline, CDR1 is SEHNR and CDR2 FQNEAQ (reference sequence). CDR3 size: 15 residues. CDR3: CASSVPLAGRAEAFF. CDR3 coding DNA: TGTGCCAGCAGCGTCCCCCTGGCGGGGCGCGCCGAAGCTTTCTTT.

J is TRBJ1-4 and V is TRBV28; D gene unclear. Germline CDR1 is MDHEN and CDR2 is SYDVKM. Deletions cut 6 bases from V and 5 bases from J, with 7 bases between. This CDR3 contains 12 residues. CDR3 sequence: CASRSLNEKLFF. In nucleotides, the CDR3 is TGTGCCAGCAGGTCCTTGAATGAAAAACTGTTTTTT.

This chain uses TRBV7-2 with TRBJ1-1; 9 bases agree with TRBD1. Trimming at V came to 4 bases and at J to 4 bases, leaving 7 bases not matched to a gene. The CDR3 is made up of 15 amino acids. Germline V gene lookup returns CDR1 SGHTA and CDR2 FQGNSA. CDR3 sequence (DNA): TGTGCCAGCAGCTCCTCGGGACAGGGCATCACTGAAGCTTTCTTT. Translation: CASSSSGQGITEAFF.

This chain connects TRBV19 to TRBJ1-4; D possibly corresponds to TRBD1 (6 bases). The CDR3 length is 13 residues. CDR1 LNHDA and CDR2 SQIVND come from the germline V gene (reference sequence). V lost 7 bases, J lost 8 bases, and 14 bases lay in between. DNA of the CDR3: TGTGCCAGTAACACAGGGTTCGGGGAAAAACTGTTTTTT. It yields the protein CASNTGFGEKLFF.

J is TRBJ1-2 and V is TRBV7-9; no clear D. Germline values: CDR1 SEHNR, CDR2 FQNEAQ (reference sequence). V lost 5 bases, J lost 8 bases, and 15 bases lay in between. The CDR3 totals 13 residues. CDR3 amino acids: CASSRQSREGYTF. Here the CDR3 DNA reads TGTGCCAGCAGCCGCCAATCAAGGGAGGGCTACACCTTC.

The rearrangement links TRBV27 to TRBJ1-3, with TRBD1 matching over 7 bases. This CDR3 is built from 15 residues. CDR1 MNHEY and CDR2 SMNVEV come from the germline V gene (reference sequence). J was trimmed by 4 bases and V by 6 bases; bases with no gene match: 9. In DNA form, the CDR3 reads TGTGCCAGCAGCCCGACAGGGTTGGAGGGAAACACCATATATTTT. Protein sequence: CASSPTGLEGNTIYF.